A single sample gave rise to the 18 T cell receptor beta chains below, sequenced in a study of blood T cell repertoires in COVID-19. The repertoire was sequenced with immunoSEQ multiplex PCR; TCRdb's copy has only in-frame clones and lacks some. The sample lists about 270,000 clones, approximately 82% seen once, with roughly 3.1% in the top ten. The specimen was peripheral blood. These receptors all come from a woman aged 18-29 years with acute or convalescent COVID-19.

The chain uses TRBV10-3 and TRBJ2-1; 10 bases fit TRBD1. After removal of 0 bases from V and 7 bases from J, the junction contained 6 bases not matched to a gene. The CDR3 totals 16 residues. Germline V gene lookup returns CDR1 ENHRY and CDR2 SYGVKD. The CDR3 region is CAISESRQGARNEQFF. The DNA of the CDR3 is TGTGCCATCAGTGAGTCCCGACAGGGGGCAAGGAATGAGCAGTTCTTC.

The chain joins TRBV7-9 to TRBJ2-7; 7 positions match TRBD1. Per the germline V gene, CDR1 is SEHNR and CDR2 is FQNEAQ (reference sequence). The CDR3 extends over 15 amino acids. V dropped 7 bases and J dropped 2; count of bases not matched to a gene: 11. The CDR3, as DNA: TGTGCCAGCACCATACAGGGGCAGGTAACCTACGAGCAGTACTTC. Its protein is CASTIQGQVTYEQYF.

The chain has TRBV6-5 and TRBJ1-1, with D uncertain. Trimming removed 3 bases at V and 2 bases at J, with 7 bases between. Germline CDR1 MNHEY, CDR2 SVGAGI. The CDR3 consists of 13 residues. CDR3 amino acids: CASSYTGNTEAFF. The CDR3 nucleotides read TGTGCCAGCAGTTATACGGGTAACACTGAAGCTTTCTTT.

The CDR3 spells CATSDSVSNQPQHF. In DNA, the CDR3 is TGTGCCACCAGTGATTCAGTTAGCAATCAGCCCCAGCATTTT. This chain connects TRBV24-1 to TRBJ1-5; D is unresolved. Trimming removed 2 bases from V and 0 bases from J, with 4 bases in between. Germline assignment: CDR1 KGHDR and CDR2 SFDVKD. The CDR3 contains 14 residues.

V is TRBV15 and J is TRBJ1-6, with D possibly matching TRBD1 (6 bases). V was pared by 6 bases and J by 4 bases, with 16 bases between. Germline V CDR1 and CDR2: LNHNV, YYDKDF (reference sequence). The CDR3 is 16 amino acids. The CDR3 DNA reads TGTGCCACCAGGGAAGAACAGGGCGCGTATAATTCACCCCTCCACTTT. The encoded protein is CATREEQGAYNSPLHF.

This sequence joins TRBV5-1 and TRBJ2-1; D perhaps matches TRBD1 (6 bases). The V gene lost 1 base and the J gene lost 12 bases, with 17 bases spanning the gap. Germline CDR1 is SGHRS and CDR2 is YFSETQ. This CDR3 has 14 residues. The CDR3 DNA reads as TGCGCCAGCAGCTTGCCCGACTACAGGGCTGGGCAGTTCTTC. This encodes CASSLPDYRAGQFF.

The rearrangement links TRBV18 to TRBJ2-1; 13 bases line up with TRBD2. The CDR3 is 16 amino acids. Germline CDR1 KGHSH, CDR2 LQKENI. J gave up 4 bases and V 4 bases, and 4 bases lay outside the gene matches. CDR3 sequence (DNA): TGTGCCAGCTCACGCGGACTAGCGGGGGCATACAATGAGCAGTTCTTC. This encodes CASSRGLAGAYNEQFF.

The gene calls are TRBV10-3 and TRBJ2-4, with 16 bases fitting TRBD2. Germline loops: CDR1 ENHRY, CDR2 SYGVKD. This CDR3 is built from 18 residues. The V gene end was trimmed by 4 bases and the J gene end by 6 bases; junction bases not matched to a gene: 9. CDR3 nucleotides: TGTGCCATCAGTGCCGGGACTAGCGGGAGGGCCGGGGGAAACATTCAGTACTTC. It encodes CAISAGTSGRAGGNIQYF.

J is TRBJ2-7 and V is TRBV15; weak D call: TRBD2 (6 bases). This CDR3 spans 15 amino acids. Germline V gene lookup returns CDR1 LNHNV and CDR2 YYDKDF (reference sequence). The V end was cut by 5 bases, the J end by 0 bases, with 14 bases between. DNA of the CDR3: TGTGCCACCAGCGAGAGCGCGGGGAGCTCCTACGAGCAGTACTTC. Protein sequence: CATSESAGSSYEQYF. Combining the CDR3 with reference TRBV15 and TRBJ2-7 gives the whole variable domain DAMVIQNPRYQVTQFGKPVTLSCSQTLNHNVMYWYQQKSSQAPKLLFHYYDKDFNNEADTPDNFQSRRPNTSFCFLDIRSPGLGDTAMYLCATSESAGSSYEQYFGPGTRLTVT.

This chain uses TRBV6-6 with TRBJ2-5; 8 bases are a match to TRBD2. V was clipped by 6 bases and J by 3 bases; unmatched bases: 6. The CDR3 is made up of 14 amino acids. The germline gives CDR1 MNHNY, CDR2 SVGAGI (reference sequence). The CDR3 sequence is CASRLADPEETQYF. The CDR3 coding sequence is TGTGCCAGCAGACTAGCGGACCCCGAAGAGACCCAGTACTTC.

This rearrangement joins TRBV9 to TRBJ1-1, with unresolved D. CDR1 and CDR2 from the germline V gene are SGDLS and YYNGEE. CDR3 length: 15 residues. Trimming took off 0 bases at V and 4 bases at J, with 13 bases between the two ends. The CDR3 sequence is CASSVELLPPTEAFF. The CDR3 nucleotides read TGTGCCAGCAGCGTAGAGCTTCTCCCCCCCACTGAAGCTTTCTTT. The full variable domain, with the rest looked up from reference TRBV9 and TRBJ1-1, is DSGVTQTPKHLITATGQRVTLRCSPRSGDLSVYWYQQSLDQGLQFLIQYYNGEERAKGNILERFSAQQFPDLHSELNLSSLELGDSALYFCASSVELLPPTEAFFGQGTRLTVV.

The CDR3 DNA follows: TGTGCCAGCAGCCAATCGCCGGGACAAGGAGAGACCCAGTACTTC. Its translation: CASSQSPGQGETQYF. The V call is TRBV2, the J call TRBJ2-5; D may be TRBD1 (6 bases). The V and J ends lost 6 bases and 4 bases respectively, with 18 bases between them. Germline CDR1 is SNHLY and CDR2 is FYNNEI. The CDR3 consists of 15 residues.

This clone was observed a few times. The chain uses TRBV6-4 and TRBJ2-2; 7 bases are a match to TRBD2. Per the germline V gene, CDR1 is MRHNA and CDR2 is SNTAGT. Trimming cost V 6 bases and J 6 bases; bases outside gene matches: 1. This CDR3 has 12 amino acids. The CDR3 loop is CASRGLAGELFF. CDR3 nucleotide sequence: TGTGCCAGCAGAGGACTAGCCGGGGAGCTGTTTTTT.

This rearrangement joins TRBV19 to TRBJ2-3; the match to TRBD2 covers 13 bases. The V gene end was trimmed by 4 bases and the J gene end by 6 bases; junction bases not matched to a gene: 10. The CDR3 runs 17 residues. Germline CDR1 is LNHDA and CDR2 is SQIVND (reference sequence). The CDR3 spells CASSTPRTSGSGDTQYF. The CDR3 DNA reads as TGTGCCAGTAGTACCCCGAGGACTAGCGGGAGTGGGGATACGCAGTATTTT.

This chain joins TRBV25-1 and TRBJ1-1; D unresolved. V shed 1 base and J shed 1 base, with 10 bases lying between them. Germline CDR1 reads MGHDK; CDR2 reads SYGVNS. The CDR3 covers 15 residues. CDR3 DNA sequence: TGTGCCAGCAGTGAATTTTTCCTAGAGAACACTGAAGCTTTCTTT. Encoded protein: CASSEFFLENTEAFF. The entire variable domain, with the rest obtained from reference TRBV25-1 and TRBJ1-1, is as follows: EADIYQTPRYLVIGTGKKITLECSQTMGHDKMYWYQQDPGMELHLIHYSYGVNSTEKGDLSSESTVSRIRTEHFPLTLESARPSHTSQYLCASSEFFLENTEAFFGQGTRLTVV.

The CDR3, as DNA: TGTGCCAGCAGCTTAGACAGCTCGTTTCAGCCCCAGCATTTT. This translates into CASSLDSSFQPQHF. The chain uses TRBV7-2 and TRBJ1-5; no clear D. The CDR3 spans 14 residues. V shed 1 base and J shed 6 bases, with 10 bases lying between them. Germline values: CDR1 SGHTA, CDR2 FQGNSA.

The chain joins TRBV9 to TRBJ2-1; unclear D gene. CDR1 is SGDLS and CDR2 is YYNGEE in the germline V gene. This CDR3 is built from 14 residues. The V end lost 4 bases, the J end lost 7 bases, and 15 bases lay between the germline ends. CDR3 loop: CASSSNVGVNEQFF. For the CDR3, the DNA is TGTGCCAGCAGCTCCAACGTGGGCGTAAATGAGCAGTTCTTC.

V usage is TRBV27 and J usage is TRBJ1-2, with 10 bases fitting TRBD1. J lost 4 bases, V lost 6 bases, and 14 bases had no gene match. Germline CDR1 reads MNHEY; CDR2 reads SMNVEV (reference sequence). CDR3 length: 17 amino acids. The CDR3 region has the DNA TGTGCCAGCAGCTTCTCTCGTTGGGACAGGGGTAGCTATGGCTACACCTTC. As protein: CASSFSRWDRGSYGYTF.